The 22 T cell receptor beta chains given below trace back to one sample, sequenced in a study of Graves' ophthalmopathy and Graves' hyperthyroidism. The study amplified TCR beta CDR3 regions using RNA transcripts. HTBI primers primed a first-round RT-PCR, and a second-round multiplex PCR followed. TCRdb processed the multiplex PCR reads anew with MiXCR; each CDR3 protein has one entry. The data hold 650,000 to 800,000 distinct CDR3 sequences, with over 40% observed a single time. Sequenced material: peripheral blood. These receptors were obtained from an adult man with Graves' ophthalmopathy.

The sample holds one count of this clonotype. The chain joins TRBV25-1 to TRBJ2-5, with 16 positions matching TRBD2. CDR1 is MGHDK, CDR2 SYGVNS, per germline. Trimming removed 7 bases from V and 2 bases from J; junction bases left unmatched: 7. The CDR3 sequence is 17 residues long. In DNA form, the CDR3 reads TGTGCCAGCACTGGGCGGGGACTAGCGGGAGGGCAAGAGACCCAGTACTTC. This codes for CASTGRGLAGGQETQYF.

The V gene is TRBV20-1, the J gene TRBJ1-3, with 8 positions matching TRBD1. The trim removed 3 bases at V and 1 base at J, leaving 5 bases unmatched. The CDR3 runs 15 residues. CDR1 is DFQATT and CDR2 is SNEGSKA in the germline V gene (reference sequence). The CDR3 protein is CSARSQGASGNTIYF. The CDR3 DNA follows: TGCAGTGCTAGGAGCCAGGGGGCGTCTGGAAACACCATATATTTT.

This clonotype was detected many times. The V call is TRBV6-6, the J call TRBJ1-5, with D unresolved. CDR3 length: 16 amino acids. Deletions cut 2 bases from V and 1 base from J, with 12 bases between. The germline V gene encodes CDR1 MNHNY and CDR2 SVGAGI (reference sequence). The CDR3 here is CASSYLAMGSNQPQHF. DNA for the CDR3: TGTGCCAGCAGTTACCTGGCCATGGGCAGCAATCAGCCCCAGCATTTT.

The V gene is TRBV20-1, the J gene TRBJ1-2; D is uncertain. Germline V gene lookup returns CDR1 DFQATT and CDR2 SNEGSKA (reference sequence). The CDR3 loop spans 15 amino acids. V was pared by 0 bases and J by 5 bases, with 16 bases between. The DNA of the CDR3 is TGCAGTGCTAGAGATTGGCTAGCGGGGAATTATGGCTACACCTTC. The encoded protein is CSARDWLAGNYGYTF.

The rearrangement uses TRBV7-2 and TRBJ1-2; the match to TRBD1 covers 8 bases. J lost 4 bases, V lost 2 bases, and 6 bases had no gene match. The CDR3 contains 15 residues. Germline lookup yields CDR1 SGHTA and CDR2 FQGNSA. CDR3 amino acids: CASSLPDRVFYGYTF. In nucleotides, the CDR3 is TGTGCCAGCAGCTTACCGGACAGGGTATTCTATGGCTACACCTTC.

This clonotype appeared a few times. A read error may explain this, as a much larger clone is one base away. The V and J genes are TRBV9 and TRBJ2-5; either TRBD1 or TRBD2 may supply D (5 bases each). Germline CDR1 reads SGDLS; CDR2 reads YYNGEE. This CDR3 region has 12 residues. In nucleotides, the CDR3 is TGTGTCAGCAGCGAGGGGTCTGAGACCCAGTACTTC. Its protein is CVSSEGSETQYF. Together with reference TRBV9 and TRBJ2-5, the CDR3 gives the full variable domain: DSGVTQTPKHLITATGQRVTLRCSPRSGDLSVYWYQQSLDQGLQFLIQYYNGEERAKGNILERFSAQQFPDLHSELNLSSLELGDSALYFCVSSEGSETQYFGPGTRLLVL.

This clonotype was observed once. A read error is likely here: a far larger clone is one base away. It is likely a read error, because the conserved phenylalanine at the end of the CDR3 is missing. The chain carries TRBV7-9 and TRBJ1-1, with D uncertain. The V gene lost 5 bases and the J gene lost 6 bases, with 7 bases spanning the gap. The CDR3 covers 11 residues. Germline loops: CDR1 SEHNR, CDR2 FQNEAQ (reference sequence). CDR3 DNA sequence: TGTGCCAGCAGCCAAGGACCTGAAGCTTTCTCT. It specifies CASSQGPEAFS.

This clonotype was seen only once. The rearrangement joins TRBV10-2 to TRBJ2-6; the D is unclear. Trimming shortened V by 2 bases and J by 5 bases, and 1 base separated the two germline ends. Looked up from germline, CDR1 is WSHSY and CDR2 is SAAADI. This CDR3 has 12 residues. As DNA, the CDR3 is TGCGCCAGCAGTGAGAGGGCCAACGTCCTGACTTTC. Residues: CASSERANVLTF.

CDR3 sequence reads: CAISFRLADTQYF. The CDR3 DNA is TGTGCCATCAGCTTTAGACTAGCAGATACGCAGTATTTT. The chain links TRBV10-3 to TRBJ2-3; possibly TRBD2 for D (6 bases). This CDR3 region has 13 residues. Trimming took off 6 bases at V and 4 bases at J, with 11 bases between the two ends. The germline CDR1 and CDR2 sequences are ENHRY and SYGVKD.

This clonotype occurred many times. This sequence joins TRBV20-1 and TRBJ1-6; TRBD1 aligns across 10 bases. Germline V gene sequence: CDR1 DFQATT, CDR2 SNEGSKA (reference sequence). V gave up 5 bases and J gave up 9 bases; unmatched junction bases: 4. The CDR3 totals 13 residues. CDR3 sequence reads: CSASDRGRSPLHF. CDR3 bases: TGCAGTGCTTCAGACAGGGGGCGTTCACCCCTCCACTTT.

This clonotype was detected only once. This chain joins TRBV19 and TRBJ1-2, with D hard to call. Trimming shortened V by 1 base and J by 7 bases, and 7 bases separated the two germline ends. The germline gives CDR1 LNHDA, CDR2 SQIVND (reference sequence). The CDR3 is 12 amino acids. In nucleotides, the CDR3 is TGTGCCAGTAGTATAGCCCCGTCTGGCTACACCTTC. This encodes CASSIAPSGYTF.

The CDR3 loop is CASRPAGAQDTIYF. The CDR3 nucleotides read TGCGCCAGCAGGCCTGCGGGAGCCCAAGACACCATATATTTT. The V gene is TRBV10-2, the J gene TRBJ1-3, with D unclear. CDR1 WSHSY and CDR2 SAAADI come from the germline V gene. Deletions cut 6 bases from V and 8 bases from J, with 17 bases between. This CDR3 is built from 14 residues.

The V and J genes are TRBV7-2 and TRBJ2-3, with D perhaps matching TRBD1 (5 bases). In germline, CDR1 is SGHTA, CDR2 FQGNSA. The V end was cut by 1 base, the J end by 9 bases, with 17 bases between. This CDR3 spans 15 amino acids. CDR3 bases: TGTGCCAGCAGCTTAGTGGGCCCCCCCCAGGGAACGCAGTATTTT. This translates into CASSLVGPPQGTQYF.

The CDR3 DNA reads TGTGCCAGCAGCCGAACAGGGGGGAGCTCCTACGAGCAGTACTTC. Residues: CASSRTGGSSYEQYF. V is TRBV5-6 and J is TRBJ2-7; the match to TRBD1 covers 8 bases. This CDR3 has 15 amino acids. Germline V lookup: CDR1 SGHDT, CDR2 YYEEEE. J was trimmed by 0 bases and V by 4 bases; bases with no gene match: 6.

This clonotype was observed many times. Compared with germline, one end of the junction differs, possibly owing to a read error. DNA of the CDR3: TGTGCCAGCAGCTTAGGCGGCGATCCCGAGGGGGGCTTCTTC. As protein: CASSLGGDPEGGFF. The chain has TRBV7-8 and TRBJ1-2; weak D call: TRBD1 (6 bases). The germline V gene encodes CDR1 SGHVS and CDR2 FQNEAQ. The CDR3 loop spans 14 amino acids.

The chain uses TRBV20-1 and TRBJ1-4; a weak D match, TRBD1 (5 bases). The germline CDR1 and CDR2 sequences are DFQATT and SNEGSKA (reference sequence). The V end lost 6 bases, the J end lost 11 bases, and 16 bases lay between the germline ends. The length of the CDR3 is 12 residues. In DNA, the CDR3 is TGCAGTGCCCCCGCCGGGACGGTGAAACTGTTTTTT. Translation gives CSAPAGTVKLFF.

This clonotype was detected once. It may be a read error: a sequence one base away is much more abundant. As the CDR3 is not closed by the conserved phenylalanine or tryptophan, this likely results from a read error. The chain uses TRBV6-5 and TRBJ2-7; 8 positions agree with TRBD1. This CDR3 is 14 amino acids long. The V gene's germline CDR1 is MNHEY and CDR2 SVGAGI. Trimming took 6 bases from V and 5 from J; bases not matched to a gene: 9. Here the CDR3 DNA reads TGTGCCAGCAGCGACCGGACAGGGAACGACGAGCAGTACCTC. Residues: CASSDRTGNDEQYL.

In the case of this clonotype: No DNA is shown, since the ends of the CDR3 on it are uncertain; the CDR3 is the one TCRdb lists. The chain uses TRBV11-2 and TRBJ1-5; the tabulated D call, TRBD1, remains unverified against the DNA. The germline V gene has CDR1 SGHAT and CDR2 FQNNGV. The CDR3 comprises 15 residues, both ends counted. The CDR3: CASSARWATGIYEHF.

CDR3 sequence: CASSYLRTGELFF. The CDR3 DNA sequence: TGTGCCAGCAGTTACCTCCGCACCGGGGAGCTGTTTTTT. The chain joins TRBV6-5 to TRBJ2-2, with D unclear. The CDR3 loop spans 13 amino acids. Germline V lookup: CDR1 MNHEY, CDR2 SVGAGI. Trimming took 2 bases from V and 4 from J, leaving 5 bases between them.

This clonotype is a singleton in its sample. The rearrangement uses TRBV10-3 and TRBJ2-7; D is possibly TRBD1 (6 bases). This CDR3 spans 15 amino acids. In germline, CDR1 is ENHRY, CDR2 SYGVKD. Between the trimmed V and J ends, which lost 7 bases and 5 bases, there was a span of 21 bases. CDR3 in amino acids: CAIKSGVRAIHEQYF. CDR3 DNA: TGTGCCATCAAGTCAGGGGTAAGGGCCATCCACGAGCAGTACTTC.

Remarks on this clonotype: A much larger clonotype is one base distant, so this may be a read error. The CDR3 protein is CASSLVMRGDEELFF. In DNA, the CDR3 is TGTGCCAGCAGCTTGGTTATGCGGGGGGACGAAGAACTGTTTTTT. The genes are TRBV11-2 and TRBJ1-4, with a weak D call TRBD1 (5 bases). V dropped 3 bases and J dropped 12 bases, with 20 bases sitting between them. Germline values: CDR1 SGHAT, CDR2 FQNNGV. CDR3 length: 15 amino acids. The full variable domain, rest sourced from reference TRBV11-2 and TRBJ1-4, is EAGVAQSPRYKIIEKRQSVAFWCNPISGHATLYWYQQILGQGPKLLIQFQNNGVVDDSQLPKDRFSAERLKGVDSTLKIQPAKLEDSAVYLCASSLVMRGDEELFFGSGTQLSVL.

This clonotype was seen at least ten times. The genes are TRBV19 and TRBJ2-5, with 11 positions matching TRBD1. Germline assignment: CDR1 LNHDA and CDR2 SQIVND (reference sequence). The CDR3 is 14 residues long. Losses at the gene ends were 4 bases for V and 5 bases for J; bases not matched to a gene: 3. CDR3 sequence reads: CASSKDRGQETQYF. The CDR3 nucleotides read TGTGCCAGTAGTAAGGACAGGGGGCAGGAGACCCAGTACTTC.